This T cell receptor beta chain was recovered during a study of T cell responses to AZD1222 COVID-19 vaccine. In this sample, this clone turned up once. Its antigen is undetermined. This CDR3 is 12 amino acids long. CDR1 is MDHEN, CDR2 SYDVKM, per germline. V was clipped by 7 bases and J by 6 bases, with 9 bases between them. The repertoire was sequenced with immunoSEQ multiplex PCR; TCRdb's copy has only in-frame clones and lacks some. The table has tens of thousands of clones, 75% to 95% seen once. Whole-study results and caveats: Spike-specific TCR breadth and depth were elevated following two AZD1222 doses.

This clonotype was sampled from an adult in good health. The rearrangement joins TRBV28 to TRBJ2-2; D may be TRBD2 (5 bases). Sequences were derived from peripheral blood, sampled on day 0 of MenACWY control vaccination. CDR3 residues: CASTEGSGELFF. DNA of the CDR3: TGTGCCAGCACCGAGGGCTCCGGGGAGCTGTTTTTT.